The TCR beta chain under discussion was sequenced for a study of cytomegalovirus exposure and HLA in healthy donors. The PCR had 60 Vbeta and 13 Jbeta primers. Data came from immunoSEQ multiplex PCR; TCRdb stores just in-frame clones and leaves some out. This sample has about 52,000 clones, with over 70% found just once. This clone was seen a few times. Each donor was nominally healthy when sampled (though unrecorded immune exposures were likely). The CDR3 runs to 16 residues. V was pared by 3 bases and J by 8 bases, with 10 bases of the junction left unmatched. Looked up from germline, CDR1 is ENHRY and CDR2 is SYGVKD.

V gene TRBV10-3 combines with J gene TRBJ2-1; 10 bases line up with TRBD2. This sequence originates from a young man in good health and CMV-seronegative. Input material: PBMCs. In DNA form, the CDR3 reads TGTGCCATCAGTGACGAAAGCGGGAGGGTACAATATGAGCAGTTCTTC. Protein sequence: CAISDESGRVQYEQFF.